This T cell receptor beta chain was captured in a study of T-cell memory formation after mild COVID-19. TCRdb reprocessed the 5' RACE reads via MiXCR and lists one record per CDR3 protein. The sample holds 150,000 to 200,000 distinct CDR3 sequences, around a tenth seen once. The V and J ends lost 5 bases and 1 base, in that order; junction bases with no gene match: 19. There are 20 residues in the CDR3. The germline V gene has CDR1 SNHLY and CDR2 FYNNEI. This clonotype was counted a few times. Input material: PBMCs or a T cell subset sorted from them (not recorded which). This rearrangement joins TRBV2 to TRBJ1-1, with TRBD1 identical over 10 bases. The sequence derives from a man aged 18 to 29 who had mild COVID-19 (a few samples of this study predate the infection). Cell type and time point are not known. The CDR3 DNA follows: TGTGCCAGCAGTTCTGTGGGGGACAGGGGTAGGGATTGGAGGAACACTGAAGCTTTCTTT. It specifies CASSSVGDRGRDWRNTEAFF.